Below are 8 T cell receptor beta chains sequenced from a single sample in a study of CD8 T cells in Susac syndrome. An amount of RNA that ranged from roughly 0.5 to 1 ug was reverse transcribed with random hexamers. TCRdb re-called the immunoSEQ multiplex PCR reads through MiXCR, storing one row per CDR3 protein. In the table there are more than 150,000 distinct CDR3 sequences, around 95% of which are singletons. The sample taken for sequencing was CD8+ T cells from PBMCs. These receptors were collected from a human donor with multiple sclerosis.

This sequence joins TRBV15 and TRBJ2-7; no clear D gene. Germline V CDR1 and CDR2: LNHNV, YYDKDF (reference sequence). The germline V and J ends were trimmed by 5 bases and 4 bases, with 15 bases remaining between them. There are 14 residues in the CDR3. The chain's CDR3 is CATSGRVPAYEQYF. As DNA, the CDR3 is TGTGCCACCAGCGGCCGGGTTCCAGCTTACGAGCAGTACTTC.

The gene calls are TRBV4-1 and TRBJ1-1; D not certain. The length of the CDR3 is 13 residues. Germline assignment: CDR1 MGHRA and CDR2 YSYEKL. V lost 4 bases and J 8 bases, leaving 14 bases between the germline ends. The CDR3 here is CASSPGSGVEAFF. Written as DNA, the CDR3 is TGCGCCAGCAGCCCAGGCTCAGGAGTCGAAGCTTTCTTT.

The chain uses TRBV2 and TRBJ1-2, with 10 bases fitting TRBD1. CDR3 size: 15 residues. Germline CDR1 and CDR2: SNHLY and FYNNEI. V was clipped by 6 bases and J by 4 bases; unmatched bases: 8. In DNA, the CDR3 is TGTGCCAGCAGGCCGGACAGGGGGGTCTTCTATGGCTACACCTTC. It is translated as CASRPDRGVFYGYTF. Complete variable domain (other parts from reference TRBV2 and TRBJ1-2): EPEVTQTPSHQVTQMGQEVILRCVPISNHLYFYWYRQILGQKVEFLVSFYNNEISEKSEIFDDQFSVERPDGSNFTLKIRSTKLEDSAMYFCASRPDRGVFYGYTFGSGTRLTVV.

The rearrangement uses TRBV15 and TRBJ1-6; tentative D call: TRBD1 (6 bases). Between the trimmed V and J ends, which lost 2 bases and 0 bases, there was a span of 11 bases. In germline, CDR1 is LNHNV, CDR2 YYDKDF (reference sequence). This CDR3 is built from 17 residues. The CDR3 loop reads CATSRPGESSYNSPLHF. In DNA form, the CDR3 reads TGTGCCACCAGCAGACCAGGGGAGAGCTCCTATAATTCACCCCTCCACTTT.

V usage is TRBV29-1 and J usage is TRBJ2-3; D perhaps matches TRBD1 (6 bases). V gave up 7 bases and J gave up 4 bases, with 9 bases separating them. The V gene's germline CDR1 is SQVTM and CDR2 ANQGSEA. The CDR3 contains 11 residues. The CDR3 reads CSARGADTQYF. DNA of the CDR3: TGCAGCGCCAGGGGCGCAGATACGCAGTATTTT.

Here the CDR3 reads CASSQEQGDGELFF. In DNA, the CDR3 is TGCGCCAGCAGCCAAGAACAAGGGGACGGGGAGCTGTTTTTT. This sequence joins TRBV4-1 and TRBJ2-2, with D possibly being TRBD1 (5 bases). The length of the CDR3 is 14 residues. Germline V gene lookup returns CDR1 MGHRA and CDR2 YSYEKL. V was cut by 0 bases and J by 7 bases, with 9 bases left in between.

This chain joins TRBV29-1 and TRBJ1-2; 7 bases map to TRBD1. This CDR3 is built from 15 residues. J was trimmed by 4 bases and V by 1 base; bases with no gene match: 9. Germline V gives CDR1 SQVTM, CDR2 ANQGSEA. CDR3: CSVEAQGLGGYGYTF. CDR3 DNA sequence: TGCAGCGTTGAAGCACAGGGGCTGGGTGGCTATGGCTACACCTTC.

The chain has TRBV30 and TRBJ1-1, with D possibly matching TRBD1 (5 bases). Looked up from germline, CDR1 is GTSNPN and CDR2 is SVGIG (reference sequence). V lost 7 bases to trimming and J lost 10 bases, with 13 bases between them. This CDR3 spans 10 amino acids. The CDR3: CAFRGETAFF. CDR3 nucleotide sequence: TGTGCCTTCCGGGGGGAGACAGCTTTCTTT.